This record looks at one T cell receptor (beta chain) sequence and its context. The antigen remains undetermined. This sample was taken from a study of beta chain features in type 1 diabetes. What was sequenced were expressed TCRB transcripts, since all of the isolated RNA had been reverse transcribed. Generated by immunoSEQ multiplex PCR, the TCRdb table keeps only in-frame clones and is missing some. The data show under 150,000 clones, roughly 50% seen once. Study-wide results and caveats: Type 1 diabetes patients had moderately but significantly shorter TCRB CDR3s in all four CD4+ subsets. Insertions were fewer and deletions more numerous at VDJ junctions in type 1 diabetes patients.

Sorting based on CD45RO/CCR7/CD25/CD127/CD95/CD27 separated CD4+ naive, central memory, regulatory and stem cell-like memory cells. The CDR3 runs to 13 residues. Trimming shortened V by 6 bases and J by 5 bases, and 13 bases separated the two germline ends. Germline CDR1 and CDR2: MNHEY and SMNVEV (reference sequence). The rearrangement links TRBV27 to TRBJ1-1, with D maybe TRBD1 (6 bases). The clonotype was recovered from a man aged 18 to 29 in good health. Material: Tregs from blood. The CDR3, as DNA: TGTGCCAGCAGCTACAGGGTAGGGACTGAAGCTTTCTTT. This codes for CASSYRVGTEAFF.